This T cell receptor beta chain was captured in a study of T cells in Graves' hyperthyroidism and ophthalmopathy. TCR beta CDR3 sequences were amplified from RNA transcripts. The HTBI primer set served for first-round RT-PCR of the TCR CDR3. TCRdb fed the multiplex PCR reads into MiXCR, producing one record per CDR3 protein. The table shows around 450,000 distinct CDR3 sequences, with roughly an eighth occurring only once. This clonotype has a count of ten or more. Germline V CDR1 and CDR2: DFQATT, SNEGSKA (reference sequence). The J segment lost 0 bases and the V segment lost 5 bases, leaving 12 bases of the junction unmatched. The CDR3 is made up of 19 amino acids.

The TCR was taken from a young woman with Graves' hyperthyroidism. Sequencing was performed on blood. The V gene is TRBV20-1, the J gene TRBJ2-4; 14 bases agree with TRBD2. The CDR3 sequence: CSAYGTSGRGALAKNIQYF. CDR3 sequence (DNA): TGCAGTGCTTACGGGACTAGCGGGAGAGGGGCCCTAGCCAAAAACATTCAGTACTTC.